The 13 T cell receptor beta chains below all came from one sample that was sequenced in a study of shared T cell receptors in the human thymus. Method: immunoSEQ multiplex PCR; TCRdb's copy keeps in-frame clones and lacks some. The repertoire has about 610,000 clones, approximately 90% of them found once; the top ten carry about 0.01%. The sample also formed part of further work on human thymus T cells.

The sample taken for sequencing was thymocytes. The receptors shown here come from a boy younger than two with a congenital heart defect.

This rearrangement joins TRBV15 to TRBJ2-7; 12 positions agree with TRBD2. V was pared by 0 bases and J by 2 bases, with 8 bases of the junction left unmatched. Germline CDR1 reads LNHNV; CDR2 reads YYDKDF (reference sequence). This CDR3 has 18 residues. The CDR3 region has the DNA TGTGCCACCAGCAGAGATCGCGGGACTAGCGGGTCGACCTACGAGCAGTACTTC. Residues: CATSRDRGTSGSTYEQYF.

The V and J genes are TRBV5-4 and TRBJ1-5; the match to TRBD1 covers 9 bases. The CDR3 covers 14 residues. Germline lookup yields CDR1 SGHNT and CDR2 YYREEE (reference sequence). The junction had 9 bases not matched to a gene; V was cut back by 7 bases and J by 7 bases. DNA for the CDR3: TGTGCCAGCGGTCGACAGGGGGAGGGACAGCCCCAGCATTTT. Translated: CASGRQGEGQPQHF. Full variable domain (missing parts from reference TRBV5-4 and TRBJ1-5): ETGVTQSPTHLIKTRGQQVTLRCSSQSGHNTVSWYQQALGQGPQFIFQYYREEENGRGNFPPRFSGLQFPNYSSELNVNALELDDSALYLCASGRQGEGQPQHFGDGTRLSIL.

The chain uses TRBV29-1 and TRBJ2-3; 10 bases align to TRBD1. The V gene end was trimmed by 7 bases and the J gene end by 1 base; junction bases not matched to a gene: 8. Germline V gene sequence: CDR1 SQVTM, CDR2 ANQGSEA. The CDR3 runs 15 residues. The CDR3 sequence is CSGGQGEGCTDTQYF. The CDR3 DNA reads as TGCAGCGGTGGACAGGGGGAGGGATGCACAGATACGCAGTATTTT.

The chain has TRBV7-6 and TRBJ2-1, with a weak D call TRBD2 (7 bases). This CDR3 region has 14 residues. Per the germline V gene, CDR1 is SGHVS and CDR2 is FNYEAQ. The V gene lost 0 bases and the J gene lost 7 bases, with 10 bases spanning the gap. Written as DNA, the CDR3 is TGTGCCAGCAGCTTAGCGGGAGGGGGGAATGAGCAGTTCTTC. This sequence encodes CASSLAGGGNEQFF.

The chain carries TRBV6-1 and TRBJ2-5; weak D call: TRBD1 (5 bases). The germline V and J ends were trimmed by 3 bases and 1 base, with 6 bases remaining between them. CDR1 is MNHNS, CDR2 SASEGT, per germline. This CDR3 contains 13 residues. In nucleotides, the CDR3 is TGTGCCAGCAGTGACAGGGCCCAAGAGACCCAGTACTTC. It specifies CASSDRAQETQYF.

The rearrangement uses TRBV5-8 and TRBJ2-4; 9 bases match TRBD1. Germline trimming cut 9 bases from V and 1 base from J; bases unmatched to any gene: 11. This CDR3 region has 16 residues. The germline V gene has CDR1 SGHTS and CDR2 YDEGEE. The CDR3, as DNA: TGTGCCATGCCGCCGGGACAGGGTCACGCCAAAAACATTCAGTACTTC. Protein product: CAMPPGQGHAKNIQYF.

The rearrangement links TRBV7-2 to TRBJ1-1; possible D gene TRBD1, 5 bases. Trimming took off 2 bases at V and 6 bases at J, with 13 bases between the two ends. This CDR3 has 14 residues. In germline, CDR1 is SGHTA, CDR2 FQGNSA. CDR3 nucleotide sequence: TGTGCCAGCAGCTTACGGGCCCCAGGGCCTGAAGCTTTCTTT. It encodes CASSLRAPGPEAFF.

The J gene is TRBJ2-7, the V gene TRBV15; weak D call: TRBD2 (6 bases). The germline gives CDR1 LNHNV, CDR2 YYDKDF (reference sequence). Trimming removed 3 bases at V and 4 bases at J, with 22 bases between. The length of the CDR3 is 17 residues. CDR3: CATSRGYLPEGGYEQYF. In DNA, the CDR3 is TGTGCCACCAGCAGGGGTTATCTTCCGGAGGGCGGTTACGAGCAGTACTTC. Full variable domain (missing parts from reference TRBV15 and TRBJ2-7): DAMVIQNPRYQVTQFGKPVTLSCSQTLNHNVMYWYQQKSSQAPKLLFHYYDKDFNNEADTPDNFQSRRPNTSFCFLDIRSPGLGDTAMYLCATSRGYLPEGGYEQYFGPGTRLTVT.

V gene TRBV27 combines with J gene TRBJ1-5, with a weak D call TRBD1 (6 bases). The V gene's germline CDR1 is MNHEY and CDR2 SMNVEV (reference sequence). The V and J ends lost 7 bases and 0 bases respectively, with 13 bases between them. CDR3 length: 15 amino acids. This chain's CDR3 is CASTSDSYSNQPQHF. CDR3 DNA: TGTGCCAGCACCTCGGACAGTTATAGCAATCAGCCCCAGCATTTT.

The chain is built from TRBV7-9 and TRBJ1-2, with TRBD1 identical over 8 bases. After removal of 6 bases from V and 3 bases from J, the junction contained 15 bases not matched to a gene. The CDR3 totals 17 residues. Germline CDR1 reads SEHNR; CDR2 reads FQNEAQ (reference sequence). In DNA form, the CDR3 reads TGTGCCAGCAGAAGTGATGACAGGGGCGAGGGCGACTATGGCTACACCTTC. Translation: CASRSDDRGEGDYGYTF.

The CDR3 bases are TGCGCCAGCAGCCTGACCACGGGAGCACGGTACAATGAGCAGTTCTTC. Residues: CASSLTTGARYNEQFF. V and J are TRBV4-3 and TRBJ2-1, with a tentative D call TRBD2 (6 bases). The germline V and J ends were trimmed by 4 bases and 4 bases, with 17 bases remaining between them. CDR1 is LGHNA, CDR2 YSLEER, per germline. The CDR3 extends over 16 amino acids.

The DNA of the CDR3 is TGCGCCAGCAGCCAAAAAGGGGATGAGCAGTTCTTC. Its protein is CASSQKGDEQFF. J is TRBJ2-1 and V is TRBV4-1, with TRBD1 as a possible D gene (5 bases). CDR1 is MGHRA and CDR2 is YSYEKL in the germline V gene. V dropped 2 bases and J dropped 8 bases, with 7 bases sitting between them. The CDR3 runs to 12 residues.

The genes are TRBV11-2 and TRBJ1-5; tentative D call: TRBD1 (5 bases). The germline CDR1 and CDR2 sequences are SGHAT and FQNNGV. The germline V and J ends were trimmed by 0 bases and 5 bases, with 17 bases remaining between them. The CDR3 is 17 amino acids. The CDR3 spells CASSLEVPGRPDQPQHF. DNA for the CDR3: TGTGCCAGCAGCTTAGAGGTACCAGGGCGTCCTGATCAGCCCCAGCATTTT.